This T cell receptor (beta chain) was captured by sequencing in a study of memory CD4+ T cells and cytomegalovirus serostatus. For the study at large: Of the healthy Belgian adults, eight or nine were CMV seropositive and 20 to 30 seronegative.

With respect to this clone: Its antigen remains unidentified.

Study-level results: Of 150 to 200 reported CMV TCRbeta sequences, around 63 were found in memory CD4+ repertoires. CMV serostatus prediction reached median AUC about 0.95, or 0.9 with US-trained model.

Single viable CD3+CD4+CD8-CD45RO+ cells were sorted as the memory CD4+ T cells. After thawing, CD4+ T cells were positively selected. Only in-frame clones appear in the TCRdb table, and some are missing; sequencing was by immunoSEQ multiplex PCR. The sample has around 40,000 clones, roughly 77% seen once. The germline V and J ends were trimmed by 1 base and 9 bases, with 7 bases remaining between them. CDR1 and CDR2 from the germline V gene are LGHNA and YSLEER. This CDR3 contains 12 residues. The V call is TRBV4-3, the J call TRBJ1-3; D perhaps matches TRBD1 (5 bases). Material for sequencing was memory CD4+ T cells from blood. This clonotype was obtained from an adult in good health and CMV-seronegative. The DNA for the CDR3 is TGCGCCAGCAGCCAAGCCGGGGGCACCATATATTTT. Translation: CASSQAGGTIYF.